The rows below give T cell receptor beta chains drawn from one sample of a study of cytomegalovirus exposure and HLA in healthy donors. Here immunoSEQ multiplex PCR was the method, and the copy in TCRdb shows in-frame clones only, minus some. The table has around 100,000 clones, approximately 72% seen once. Sample: PBMCs. These receptors were obtained from a woman aged 45-65 years in good health and CMV-seronegative. CDR3s include the opening cysteine and the closing phenylalanine or tryptophan. D genes are given only for firm matches. A clone size is listed for some rows: how often the clone was seen (once, few, many), or a class if it is expanded.

V: TRBV28
size: .
J: TRBJ2-7
D: .
CDR3: CASSLTGNYEQYF
DNA: TGTGCCAGCAGTTTAACGGGGAACTACGAGCAGTACTTC

V: TRBV7-9
size: .
J: TRBJ1-2
D: TRBD1
CDR3: CASSFGQGRLAWYGYTF
DNA: TGTGCCAGCAGCTTTGGACAGGGAAGACTCGCTTGGTATGGCTACACCTTC

V: TRBV19
size: .
J: TRBJ2-1
D: TRBD1
CDR3: CASRDGTGVYNEQFF
DNA: TGTGCCAGTAGGGACGGGACAGGTGTTTACAATGAGCAGTTCTTC

V: TRBV9
size: .
J: TRBJ2-2
D: .
CDR3: CASSVVLGSTGELFF
DNA: TGTGCCAGCAGCGTAGTACTGGGGAGCACCGGGGAGCTGTTTTTT

V: TRBV27
size: .
J: TRBJ1-1
D: TRBD1
CDR3: CASSLTGVNTEAFF
DNA: TGTGCCAGCAGTCTGACAGGGGTGAACACTGAAGCTTTCTTT

V: TRBV4-3
size: .
J: TRBJ1-4
D: .
CDR3: CASSPGLLNEKLFF
DNA: TGCGCCAGCAGCCCGGGACTCCTTAATGAAAAACTGTTTTTT

V: TRBV5-1
size: once
J: TRBJ2-3
D: TRBD1
CDR3: CASSPGGSSTDTQYF
DNA: TGCGCCAGCAGCCCAGGGGGCAGTTCTACAGATACGCAGTATTTT

V: TRBV5-6
size: .
J: TRBJ2-1
D: TRBD2
CDR3: CASSLGLAGVEQFF
DNA: TGTGCCAGCAGCTTGGGTCTAGCGGGAGTTGAGCAGTTCTTC

V: TRBV2
size: few
J: TRBJ2-2
D: TRBD2
CDR3: CASSPSLAGGFAGELFF
DNA: TGTGCCAGCAGTCCCTCACTAGCGGGGGGGTTTGCCGGGGAGCTGTTTTTT

V: TRBV6-1
size: once
J: TRBJ2-5
D: .
CDR3: CASSGLLVGETQYF
DNA: TGTGCCAGCAGTGGATTGCTAGTTGGGGAGACCCAGTACTTC

V: TRBV6-5
size: .
J: TRBJ2-7
D: TRBD1
CDR3: CASTWGRGSYEQYF
DNA: TGTGCCAGCACTTGGGGCAGGGGGTCCTACGAGCAGTACTTC

V: TRBV27
size: few
J: TRBJ1-5
D: TRBD1
CDR3: CASSLSPGTGRQPQHF
DNA: TGTGCCAGCAGTTTATCCCCCGGGACAGGGCGGCAGCCCCAGCATTTT

V: TRBV7-2
size: .
J: TRBJ2-7
D: TRBD2
CDR3: CASSLSAGGSEQYF
DNA: TGTGCCAGCAGCTTATCAGCGGGAGGGTCCGAGCAGTACTTC

V: TRBV7-3
size: .
J: TRBJ2-5
D: TRBD1
CDR3: CASSSQGGGETQYF
DNA: TGTGCCAGCAGCTCACAGGGGGGCGGGGAGACCCAGTACTTC

V: TRBV27
size: .
J: TRBJ1-2
D: TRBD1
CDR3: CASSFGQGAFEYGYTF
DNA: TGTGCCAGCAGTTTTGGACAGGGGGCGTTTGAGTATGGCTACACCTTC

V: TRBV7-8
size: .
J: TRBJ1-2
D: .
CDR3: CASSLGRVYGYTF
DNA: TGTGCCAGCAGCTTAGGTCGCGTTTATGGCTACACCTTC

V: TRBV10-3
size: .
J: TRBJ1-5
D: .
CDR3: CAISPATAKNQPQHF
DNA: TGTGCCATCAGCCCGGCGACAGCCAAGAATCAGCCCCAGCATTTT

V: TRBV11-3
size: .
J: TRBJ2-1
D: .
CDR3: CASSQEGGVYNEQFF
DNA: TGTGCCAGCAGTCAGGAGGGAGGTGTTTACAATGAGCAGTTCTTC

V: TRBV7-9
size: .
J: TRBJ1-2
D: .
CDR3: CASSFGGIGYTF
DNA: TGTGCCAGCAGCTTCGGGGGTATCGGCTACACCTTC

V: TRBV5-6
size: .
J: TRBJ1-1
D: .
CDR3: CASSPGQPNTEAFF
DNA: TGTGCCAGCAGCCCAGGACAACCGAACACTGAAGCTTTCTTT

V: TRBV30
size: few
J: TRBJ1-5
D: TRBD1
CDR3: CAWSNRGDQPQHF
DNA: TGTGCCTGGAGCAACAGGGGAGATCAGCCCCAGCATTTT

V: TRBV28
size: .
J: TRBJ2-5
D: .
CDR3: CASGEPYQETQYF
DNA: TGTGCCAGCGGGGAGCCCTATCAAGAGACCCAGTACTTC

V: TRBV4-3
size: .
J: TRBJ2-1
D: .
CDR3: CASSQDLQYNEQFF
DNA: TGCGCCAGCAGCCAAGATCTACAGTACAATGAGCAGTTCTTC

V: TRBV5-6
size: .
J: TRBJ1-5
D: TRBD1
CDR3: CASSFKGTGGRNQPQHF
DNA: TGTGCCAGCAGCTTTAAAGGGACAGGGGGCCGCAATCAGCCCCAGCATTTT

V: TRBV19
size: .
J: TRBJ2-2
D: TRBD2
CDR3: CASSRSTSGNTGELFF
DNA: TGTGCCAGTAGTCGATCGACTAGCGGGAACACCGGGGAGCTGTTTTTT

V: TRBV29-1
size: .
J: TRBJ1-2
D: .
CDR3: CSVGAGLNYGYTF
DNA: TGCAGCGTTGGGGCAGGTCTCAACTATGGCTACACCTTC

V: TRBV5-6
size: few
J: TRBJ1-5
D: .
CDR3: CASSRDQGPSGNQPQHF
DNA: TGTGCCAGCAGCCGCGACCAGGGGCCCTCAGGTAATCAGCCCCAGCATTTT

V: TRBV27
size: .
J: TRBJ2-2
D: .
CDR3: CASRGQNTGELFF
DNA: TGTGCCAGCAGGGGACAGAACACCGGGGAGCTGTTTTTT

V: TRBV19
size: .
J: TRBJ2-1
D: TRBD1
CDR3: CASSGQGAAWNEQFF
DNA: TGTGCCAGTAGTGGACAGGGGGCAGCGTGGAATGAGCAGTTCTTC

V: TRBV6-1
size: once
J: TRBJ2-7
D: .
CDR3: CASVEGQGYSEQYF
DNA: TGTGCCAGCGTCGAGGGGCAGGGGTACAGCGAGCAGTACTTC

V: TRBV6-1
size: .
J: TRBJ1-2
D: TRBD1
CDR3: CATHEQGLDYGYTF
DNA: TGTGCCACACACGAACAGGGGCTAGACTATGGCTACACCTTC

V: TRBV4-3
size: .
J: TRBJ2-7
D: TRBD2
CDR3: CASSQVSGYTYEQYF
DNA: TGCGCCAGCAGCCAAGTTAGCGGGTACACCTACGAGCAGTACTTC

V: TRBV2
size: .
J: TRBJ1-2
D: .
CDR3: CASSQLRDNNYGYTF
DNA: TGTGCCAGCAGTCAACTAAGGGACAATAACTATGGCTACACCTTC

V: TRBV6-1
size: .
J: TRBJ2-7
D: TRBD1
CDR3: CASSLRDRGRFEQYF
DNA: TGTGCCAGCAGTCTCCGGGACAGGGGGCGCTTCGAGCAGTACTTC

V: TRBV27
size: .
J: TRBJ2-1
D: TRBD1
CDR3: CASSLVGVGQGYNEQFF
DNA: TGTGCCAGCAGTTTGGTTGGAGTCGGACAGGGCTACAATGAGCAGTTCTTC

V: TRBV5-1
size: .
J: TRBJ1-4
D: .
CDR3: CASSLGENEKLFF
DNA: TGCGCCAGCAGCTTGGGAGAAAATGAAAAACTGTTTTTT

V: TRBV4-1
size: .
J: TRBJ1-2
D: TRBD1
CDR3: CASSQDLGRGLGYTF
DNA: TGCGCCAGCAGCCAAGATCTCGGCAGGGGGCTCGGCTACACCTTC

V: TRBV6-1
size: .
J: TRBJ1-2
D: TRBD1
CDR3: CASSHLLTGSYGYTF
DNA: TGTGCCAGCAGTCACCTTTTGACAGGGAGCTATGGCTACACCTTC

V: TRBV7-9
size: once
J: TRBJ2-5
D: .
CDR3: CASTGETQYF
DNA: TGTGCCAGCACCGGGGAGACCCAGTACTTC

V: TRBV4-2
size: .
J: TRBJ2-7
D: .
CDR3: CASSPRAEGAGYEQYF
DNA: TGTGCCAGCAGCCCAAGGGCGGAGGGGGCCGGGTACGAGCAGTACTTC

V: TRBV7-8
size: .
J: TRBJ2-7
D: .
CDR3: CASSLSLYEQYF
DNA: TGTGCCAGCAGCTTAAGCCTCTACGAGCAGTACTTC

V: TRBV2
size: .
J: TRBJ2-5
D: TRBD2
CDR3: CASSSSMFAGGIEETQYF
DNA: TGTGCCAGCAGCAGCAGTATGTTCGCGGGAGGAATTGAGGAGACCCAGTACTTC

V: TRBV7-9
size: .
J: TRBJ1-3
D: .
CDR3: CASSNPSTGPGNTIYF
DNA: TGTGCCAGCAGCAATCCCTCGACAGGCCCTGGAAACACCATATATTTT

V: TRBV9
size: .
J: TRBJ2-7
D: TRBD1
CDR3: CASSAGQGTSYEQYF
DNA: TGTGCCAGCAGCGCAGGACAGGGGACCTCCTACGAGCAGTACTTC

V: TRBV4-1
size: .
J: TRBJ1-1
D: TRBD1
CDR3: CASSQVAGGMNTEAFF
DNA: TGCGCCAGCAGCCAAGTTGCAGGGGGCATGAACACTGAAGCTTTCTTT

V: TRBV9
size: .
J: TRBJ2-7
D: .
CDR3: CASSVASGGAYEQYF
DNA: TGTGCCAGCAGCGTAGCTTCGGGCGGGGCCTACGAGCAGTACTTC

V: TRBV11-3
size: .
J: TRBJ2-3
D: .
CDR3: CASSLGRSTDTQYF
DNA: TGTGCCAGCAGCTTAGGGCGGAGCACAGATACGCAGTATTTT

V: TRBV5-1
size: few
J: TRBJ2-1
D: TRBD1
CDR3: CASSYRGVGYNEQFF
DNA: TGCGCCAGCAGCTACAGGGGGGTAGGTTACAATGAGCAGTTCTTC

V: TRBV5-8
size: few
J: TRBJ2-1
D: .
CDR3: CASSLAASSLVEQFF
DNA: TGTGCCAGCAGCTTGGCGGCTAGCTCCCTGGTTGAGCAGTTCTTC

V: TRBV5-6
size: .
J: TRBJ1-1
D: .
CDR3: CASSIDLRPHRTEAFF
DNA: TGTGCCAGCAGCATAGATCTACGCCCTCACCGAACTGAAGCTTTCTTT

V: TRBV5-1
size: .
J: TRBJ2-2
D: TRBD2
CDR3: CASSGGTSGISWTGELFF
DNA: TGCGCCAGCAGCGGCGGGACTAGCGGGATTTCTTGGACCGGGGAGCTGTTTTTT

V: TRBV7-6
size: once
J: TRBJ1-1
D: TRBD1
CDR3: CASSLIMDRGSSEAFF
DNA: TGTGCCAGCAGCTTGATAATGGACAGGGGGTCGAGTGAAGCTTTCTTT

V: TRBV30
size: .
J: TRBJ2-1
D: TRBD1
CDR3: CAWSVWGQGVDNEQFF
DNA: TGTGCCTGGAGTGTATGGGGACAGGGAGTAGACAATGAGCAGTTCTTC

V: TRBV5-4
size: few
J: TRBJ1-2
D: .
CDR3: CASSLPRTAVEGYTF
DNA: TGTGCCAGCAGCTTGCCCCGGACAGCCGTTGAGGGCTACACCTTC

V: TRBV29-1
size: .
J: TRBJ2-3
D: TRBD2
CDR3: CSVGVAGGLADTQYF
DNA: TGCAGCGTTGGAGTAGCGGGGGGGCTCGCAGATACGCAGTATTTT

V: TRBV7-8
size: .
J: TRBJ2-1
D: .
CDR3: CASSRAVSSYNEQFF
DNA: TGTGCCAGCAGTCGAGCGGTGAGCTCCTACAATGAGCAGTTCTTC

V: TRBV11-2
size: few
J: TRBJ2-7
D: TRBD1
CDR3: CASSSGTGGYEQYF
DNA: TGTGCCAGCAGCTCCGGGACAGGAGGTTACGAGCAGTACTTC

V: TRBV7-8
size: .
J: TRBJ1-1
D: .
CDR3: CASSLTVSGGTEAFF
DNA: TGTGCCAGCAGCTTAACGGTATCGGGTGGCACTGAAGCTTTCTTT

V: TRBV28
size: .
J: TRBJ2-7
D: .
CDR3: CASSPITGEQYF
DNA: TGTGCCAGCAGTCCCATCACGGGAGAGCAGTACTTC